Listed below are T cell receptor beta chains from one sample, sequenced in a study of cytomegalovirus exposure and HLA in healthy donors. Here immunoSEQ multiplex PCR was the method, and the copy in TCRdb shows in-frame clones only, minus some. This sample has about 180,000 clones, with about three quarters found just once. Material for sequencing was PBMCs. The receptors originated from a woman aged 30 to 39 in good health and CMV-seropositive. CDR3s include the opening cysteine and the closing phenylalanine or tryptophan. A D gene is named only where the DNA matches it firmly. The size field is filled for only some rows; it gives once, few, many or a size class.

d_call	v_call	j_call	clone_size	cdr3_aa	cdr3_nt
-	TRBV29-1	TRBJ2-3	-	CSVEGGEGGTDTQYF	TGCAGCGTTGAAGGCGGGGAGGGGGGCACAGATACGCAGTATTTT
-	TRBV5-1	TRBJ2-2	few	CASSLTGQPGELFF	TGCGCCAGCAGCTTAACGGGACAACCCGGGGAGCTGTTTTTT
-	TRBV30	TRBJ1-1	-	CAWSPLPNTEAFF	TGTGCCTGGAGCCCTCTTCCGAACACTGAAGCTTTCTTT
TRBD1	TRBV7-9	TRBJ1-2	-	CASSLGGGQVYGYTF	TGTGCCAGCAGCTTAGGTGGGGGACAGGTCTATGGCTACACCTTC
TRBD1	TRBV5-6	TRBJ2-7	-	CASSYGQGMYEQYF	TGTGCCAGCAGCTATGGACAGGGGATGTACGAGCAGTACTTC
TRBD1	TRBV11-3	TRBJ1-5	-	CASSPGTGGNQPQHF	TGTGCCAGCAGCCCGGGGACAGGGGGAAATCAGCCCCAGCATTTT
-	TRBV6-1	TRBJ1-1	-	CASNDRLSQGAFF	TGTGCCAGCAATGACAGGCTGAGCCAGGGAGCTTTCTTT
TRBD1	TRBV7-2	TRBJ1-2	-	CASTHWGPGGGSNYGYTF	TGTGCCAGCACCCACTGGGGACCAGGGGGCGGATCTAACTATGGCTACACCTTC
-	TRBV12-2	TRBJ1-5	-	CASRSWTGEREPQHF	TGTGCAAGTCGCTCATGGACAGGGGAGAGGGAGCCCCAGCATTTT
-	TRBV5-1	TRBJ2-7	-	CASSLGGGFREQYF	TGCGCCAGCAGTTTGGGGGGAGGCTTCCGCGAGCAGTACTTC
-	TRBV7-9	TRBJ2-5	-	CASSLAAQDQETQYF	TGTGCCAGCAGCTTAGCCGCCCAGGACCAAGAGACCCAGTACTTC
TRBD2	TRBV7-6	TRBJ2-7	-	CASSLATSGSSYEQYF	TGTGCCAGCAGCTTAGCGACTAGCGGGAGCTCCTACGAGCAGTACTTC
TRBD2	TRBV11-3	TRBJ2-1	-	CASSLRAGLEQFF	TGTGCCAGCAGCTTACGAGCGGGATTGGAGCAGTTCTTC
TRBD1	TRBV6-1	TRBJ1-5	-	CASSRDSASNQPQHF	TGTGCCAGCAGTAGGGACAGCGCTAGCAATCAGCCCCAGCATTTT
-	TRBV6-1	TRBJ1-5	few	CASNGDSFYQPQHF	TGTGCCAGCAATGGGGACTCGTTTTATCAGCCCCAGCATTTT
-	TRBV7-2	TRBJ1-1	-	CASSLGGRGNTEAFF	TGTGCCAGCAGCTTAGGGGGGCGCGGTAACACTGAAGCTTTCTTT
TRBD2	TRBV5-6	TRBJ2-1	-	CASSLRLAGFNEQFF	TGTGCCAGCAGCTTGAGGCTAGCGGGATTCAATGAGCAGTTCTTC
-	TRBV7-2	TRBJ2-7	-	CASSLESSLRSYEQYF	TGTGCCAGCAGCTTAGAATCTAGCCTCCGCTCCTACGAGCAGTACTTC
TRBD2	TRBV10-3	TRBJ2-5	-	CAISEVAGEGETQYF	TGTGCCATCAGTGAAGTTGCGGGAGAGGGAGAGACCCAGTACTTC
-	TRBV20-1	TRBJ2-1	-	CSARRDNEQFF	TGCAGTGCTAGGAGGGACAATGAGCAGTTCTTC
TRBD1	TRBV9	TRBJ1-2	-	CASTQDRGAEYGYTF	TGTGCCAGCACACAGGACAGGGGAGCTGAATATGGCTACACCTTC
TRBD1	TRBV11-3	TRBJ1-1	-	CASSWGGDRVNTEAFF	TGTGCCAGCAGCTGGGGCGGGGACAGGGTGAACACTGAAGCTTTCTTT
-	TRBV7-9	TRBJ1-2	-	CASSLEGVHYGYTF	TGTGCCAGCAGCTTAGAGGGAGTGCACTATGGCTACACCTTC
-	TRBV19	TRBJ2-2	-	CASSIGRAGSTGELFF	TGTGCCAGTAGTATAGGGAGGGCAGGGTCCACCGGGGAGCTGTTTTTT
TRBD1	TRBV5-6	TRBJ1-1	-	CASSLAGGGTEAFF	TGTGCCAGCAGCTTGGCAGGGGGAGGCACTGAAGCTTTCTTT
TRBD1	TRBV27	TRBJ1-2	-	CASSYGTGNGYTF	TGTGCCAGCAGTTACGGGACAGGGAACGGCTACACCTTC
-	TRBV13	TRBJ1-1	-	CASTNGHNTEAFF	TGTGCCAGCACTAACGGACATAACACTGAAGCTTTCTTT
-	TRBV11-3	TRBJ2-5	-	CASSESGLTQETQYF	TGTGCCAGCAGTGAATCAGGCCTGACCCAAGAGACCCAGTACTTC
TRBD1	TRBV4-1	TRBJ2-7	-	CASSLRSLTGQGSSGSYEQYF	TGCGCCAGCAGCCTCCGTAGTTTGACCGGACAGGGGAGCTCAGGCTCCTACGAGCAGTACTTC
TRBD2	TRBV28	TRBJ2-1	once	CASSLLAGAYNEQFF	TGTGCCAGCAGTCTCCTAGCGGGAGCCTACAATGAGCAGTTCTTC
-	TRBV25-1	TRBJ1-1	-	CASSDKARAVKKGTEAFF	TGTGCCAGCAGTGACAAGGCCCGGGCTGTGAAAAAGGGGACTGAAGCTTTCTTT
-	TRBV27	TRBJ2-5	-	CASSLWSETAQETQYF	TGTGCCAGCAGTTTATGGTCGGAGACAGCCCAAGAGACCCAGTACTTC
-	TRBV10-3	TRBJ2-2	-	CAISRNGPGEIDTGELFF	TGTGCCATCAGTAGGAATGGCCCAGGGGAGATAGACACCGGGGAGCTGTTTTTT
-	TRBV9	TRBJ2-5	-	CASSVGRTEKQETQYF	TGTGCCAGCAGCGTAGGCCGGACAGAGAAGCAAGAGACCCAGTACTTC
TRBD2	TRBV28	TRBJ2-7	few	CASSYPGLAGGFHEQYF	TGTGCCAGCAGCTACCCGGGACTAGCGGGAGGGTTCCACGAGCAGTACTTC
-	TRBV7-6	TRBJ2-3	-	CASSTRDTGWDTQYF	TGTGCCAGCAGCACAAGGGACACGGGATGGGATACGCAGTATTTT
-	TRBV27	TRBJ2-7	-	CASKGRTTYEQYF	TGTGCCAGCAAGGGCAGGACAACTTACGAGCAGTACTTC
TRBD1	TRBV5-6	TRBJ1-1	few	CASSTWDRLNTEAFF	TGTGCCAGCAGCACCTGGGACAGATTGAACACTGAAGCTTTCTTT
TRBD2	TRBV11-2	TRBJ2-3	few	CASSAGLAGTDTQYF	TGTGCCAGCAGCGCGGGACTAGCGGGGACAGATACGCAGTATTTT
TRBD1	TRBV27	TRBJ2-2	few	CASSLFPGQGNTGELFF	TGTGCCAGCAGCCTATTTCCGGGACAGGGGAACACCGGGGAGCTGTTTTTT
-	TRBV5-1	TRBJ2-3	-	CASSTGGRTDTQYF	TGCGCCAGCAGCACGGGGGGCAGGACAGATACGCAGTATTTT
-	TRBV18	TRBJ2-7	once	CASSPNTYEQYF	TGTGCCAGCTCACCTAACACATACGAGCAGTACTTC
-	TRBV28	TRBJ1-2	-	CASRTQTDIGLTGYTF	TGTGCCAGCAGAACCCAAACCGACATCGGTCTTACAGGCTACACCTTC
-	TRBV13	TRBJ2-7	-	CASSPLGGRQYF	TGTGCCAGCAGCCCCCTGGGGGGGCGGCAGTACTTC
TRBD2	TRBV7-9	TRBJ2-5	-	CASSLSGLEGETQYF	TGTGCCAGCAGCCTCTCCGGACTAGAGGGCGAGACCCAGTACTTC
-	TRBV10-3	TRBJ1-1	-	CAISTSSGQSTEAFF	TGTGCCATCTCCACCTCCTCGGGACAAAGCACTGAAGCTTTCTTT
TRBD2	TRBV6-4	TRBJ2-1	-	CASSSGGEQFF	TGTGCCAGCAGTAGCGGGGGTGAGCAGTTCTTC
-	TRBV10-3	TRBJ1-1	-	CAIGLQSNTEAFF	TGTGCCATCGGCTTGCAGTCGAACACTGAAGCTTTCTTT
TRBD1	TRBV4-3	TRBJ2-7	-	CASSQERGRSYEQYF	TGCGCCAGCAGCCAAGAGAGGGGGCGGTCCTACGAGCAGTACTTC
TRBD2	TRBV7-2	TRBJ2-1	-	CASSLAGSGGQFF	TGTGCCAGCAGCTTAGCGGGCAGCGGGGGGCAGTTCTTC
TRBD2	TRBV10-3	TRBJ2-5	-	CAISEGLAGVRETQYF	TGTGCCATCAGTGAAGGTCTAGCGGGAGTACGGGAGACCCAGTACTTC
-	TRBV5-1	TRBJ2-3	-	CASSLPTGSDTQYF	TGCGCCAGCAGCTTACCCACAGGGTCCGATACGCAGTATTTT